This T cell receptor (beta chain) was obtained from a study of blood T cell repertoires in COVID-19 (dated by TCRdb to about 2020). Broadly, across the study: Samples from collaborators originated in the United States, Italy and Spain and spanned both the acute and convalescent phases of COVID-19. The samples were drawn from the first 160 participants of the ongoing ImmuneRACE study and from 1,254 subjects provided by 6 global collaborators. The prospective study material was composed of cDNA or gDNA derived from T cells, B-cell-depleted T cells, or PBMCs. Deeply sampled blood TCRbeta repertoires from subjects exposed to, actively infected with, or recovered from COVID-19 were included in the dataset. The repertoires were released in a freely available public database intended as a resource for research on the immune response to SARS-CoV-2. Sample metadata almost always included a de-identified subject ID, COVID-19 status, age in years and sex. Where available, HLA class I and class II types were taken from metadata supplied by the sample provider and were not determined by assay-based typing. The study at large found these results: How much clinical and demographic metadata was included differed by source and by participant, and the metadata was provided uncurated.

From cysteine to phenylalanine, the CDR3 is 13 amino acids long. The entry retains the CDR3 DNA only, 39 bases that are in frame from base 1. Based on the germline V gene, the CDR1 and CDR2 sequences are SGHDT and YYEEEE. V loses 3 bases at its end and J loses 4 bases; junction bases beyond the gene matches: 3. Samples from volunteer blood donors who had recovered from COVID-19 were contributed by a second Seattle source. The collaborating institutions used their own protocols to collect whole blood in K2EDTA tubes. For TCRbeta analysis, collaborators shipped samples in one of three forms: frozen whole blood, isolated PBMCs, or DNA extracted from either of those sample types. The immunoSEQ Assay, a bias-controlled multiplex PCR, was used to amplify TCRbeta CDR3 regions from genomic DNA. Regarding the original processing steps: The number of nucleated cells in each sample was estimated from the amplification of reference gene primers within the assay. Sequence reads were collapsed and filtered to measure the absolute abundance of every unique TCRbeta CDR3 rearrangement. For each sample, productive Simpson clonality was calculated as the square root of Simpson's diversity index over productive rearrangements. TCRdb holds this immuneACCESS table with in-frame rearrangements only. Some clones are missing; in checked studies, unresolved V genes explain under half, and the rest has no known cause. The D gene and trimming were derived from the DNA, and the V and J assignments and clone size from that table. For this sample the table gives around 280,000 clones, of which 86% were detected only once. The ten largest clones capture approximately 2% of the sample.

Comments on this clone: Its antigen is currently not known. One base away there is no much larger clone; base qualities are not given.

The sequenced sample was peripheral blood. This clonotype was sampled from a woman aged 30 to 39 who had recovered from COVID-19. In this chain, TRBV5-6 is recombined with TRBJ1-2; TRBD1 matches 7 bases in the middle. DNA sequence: TGTGCCAGCAGCTCGGACAGGAGCTATGGCTACACCTTC. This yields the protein CASSSDRSYGYTF.